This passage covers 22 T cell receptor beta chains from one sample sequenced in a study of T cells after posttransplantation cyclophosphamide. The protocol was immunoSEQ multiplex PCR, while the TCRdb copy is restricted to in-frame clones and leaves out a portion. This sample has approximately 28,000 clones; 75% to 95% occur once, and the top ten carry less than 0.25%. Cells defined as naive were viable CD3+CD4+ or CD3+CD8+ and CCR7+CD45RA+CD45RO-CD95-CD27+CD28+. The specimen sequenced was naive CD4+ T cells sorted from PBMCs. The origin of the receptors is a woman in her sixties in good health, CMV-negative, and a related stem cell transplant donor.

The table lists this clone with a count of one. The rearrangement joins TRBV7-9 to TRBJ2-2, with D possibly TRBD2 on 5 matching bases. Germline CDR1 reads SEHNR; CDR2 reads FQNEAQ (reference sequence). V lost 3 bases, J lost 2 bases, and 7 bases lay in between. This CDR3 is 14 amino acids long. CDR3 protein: CASSFGLNTGELFF. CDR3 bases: TGTGCCAGCAGCTTCGGACTCAACACCGGGGAGCTGTTTTTT.

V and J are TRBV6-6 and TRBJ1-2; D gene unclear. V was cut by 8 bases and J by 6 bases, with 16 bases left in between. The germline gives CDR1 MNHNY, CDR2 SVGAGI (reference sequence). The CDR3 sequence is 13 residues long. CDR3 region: CASQEPKLNGYTF. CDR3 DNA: TGTGCCAGCCAGGAACCGAAACTCAATGGCTACACCTTC.

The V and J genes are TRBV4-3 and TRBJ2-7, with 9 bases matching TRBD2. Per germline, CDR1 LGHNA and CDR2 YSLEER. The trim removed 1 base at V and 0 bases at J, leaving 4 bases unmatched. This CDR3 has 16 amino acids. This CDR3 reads CASSQGERGASYEQYF. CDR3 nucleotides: TGCGCCAGCAGCCAAGGGGAGCGGGGGGCCTCCTACGAGCAGTACTTC.

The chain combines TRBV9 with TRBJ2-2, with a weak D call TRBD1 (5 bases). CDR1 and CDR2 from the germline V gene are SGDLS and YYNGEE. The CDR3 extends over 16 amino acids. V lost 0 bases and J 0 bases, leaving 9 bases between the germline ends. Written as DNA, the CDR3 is TGTGCCAGCAGCGTAGAGCAGGGAACGAACACCGGGGAGCTGTTTTTT. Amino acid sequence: CASSVEQGTNTGELFF.

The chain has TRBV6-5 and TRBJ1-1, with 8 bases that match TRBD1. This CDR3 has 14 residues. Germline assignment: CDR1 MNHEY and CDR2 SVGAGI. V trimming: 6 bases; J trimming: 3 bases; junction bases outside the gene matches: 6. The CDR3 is CASRNQGADTEAFF. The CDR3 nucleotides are TGTGCCAGCAGAAACCAGGGGGCCGACACTGAAGCTTTCTTT.

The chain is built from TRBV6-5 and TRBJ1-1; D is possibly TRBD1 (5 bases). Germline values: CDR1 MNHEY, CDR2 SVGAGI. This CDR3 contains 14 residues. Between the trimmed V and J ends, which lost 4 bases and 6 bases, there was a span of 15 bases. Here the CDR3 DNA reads TGTGCCAGCAGTTGGGGGGTTGGGGCGTCTGAAGCTTTCTTT. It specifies CASSWGVGASEAFF.

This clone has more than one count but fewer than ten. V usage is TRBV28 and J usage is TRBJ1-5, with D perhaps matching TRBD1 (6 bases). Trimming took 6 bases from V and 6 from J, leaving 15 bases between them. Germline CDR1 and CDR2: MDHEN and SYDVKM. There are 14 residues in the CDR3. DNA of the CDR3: TGTGCCAGCAGGGCGGGGGCAGGAAGTCAGCCCCAGCATTTT. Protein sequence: CASRAGAGSQPQHF.

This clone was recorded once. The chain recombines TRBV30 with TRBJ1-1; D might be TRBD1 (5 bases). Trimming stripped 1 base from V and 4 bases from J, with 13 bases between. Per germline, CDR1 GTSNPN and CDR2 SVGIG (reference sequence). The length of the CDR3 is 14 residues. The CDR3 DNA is TGTGCCTGGAGTGAAACCGACAGACGCACTGAAGCTTTCTTT. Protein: CAWSETDRRTEAFF.

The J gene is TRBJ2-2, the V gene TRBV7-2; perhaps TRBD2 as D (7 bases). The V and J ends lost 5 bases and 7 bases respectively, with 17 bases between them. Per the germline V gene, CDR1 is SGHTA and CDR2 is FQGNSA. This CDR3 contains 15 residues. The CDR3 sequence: CASSTWGGRDGELFF. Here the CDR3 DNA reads TGTGCCAGCAGCACCTGGGGGGGCCGGGACGGGGAGCTGTTTTTT.

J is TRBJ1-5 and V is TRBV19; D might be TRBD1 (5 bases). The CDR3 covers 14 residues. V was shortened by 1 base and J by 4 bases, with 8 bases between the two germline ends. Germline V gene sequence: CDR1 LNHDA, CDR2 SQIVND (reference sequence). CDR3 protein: CASSIATANQPQHF. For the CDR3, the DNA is TGTGCCAGTAGTATAGCGACAGCTAATCAGCCCCAGCATTTT.

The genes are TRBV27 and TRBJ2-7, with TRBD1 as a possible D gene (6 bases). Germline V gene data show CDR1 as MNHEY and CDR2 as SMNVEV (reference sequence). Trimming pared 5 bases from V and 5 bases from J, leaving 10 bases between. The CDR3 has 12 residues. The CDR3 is CASSDRYDEQYF. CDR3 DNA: TGTGCCAGCAGTGACAGGTACGACGAGCAGTACTTC.

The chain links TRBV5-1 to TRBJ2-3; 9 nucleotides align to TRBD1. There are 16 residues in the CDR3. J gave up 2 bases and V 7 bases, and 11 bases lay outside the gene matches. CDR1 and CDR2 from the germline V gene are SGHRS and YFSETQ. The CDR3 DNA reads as TGCGCCAGCGGAACGGGGGACAGGGTGAACACAGATACGCAGTATTTT. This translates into CASGTGDRVNTDTQYF.

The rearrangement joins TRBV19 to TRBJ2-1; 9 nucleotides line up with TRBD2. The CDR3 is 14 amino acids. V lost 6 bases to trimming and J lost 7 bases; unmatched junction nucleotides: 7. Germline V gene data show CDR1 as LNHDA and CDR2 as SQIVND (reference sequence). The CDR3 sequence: CASRSLLAGNEQFF. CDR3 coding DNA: TGTGCCAGTAGATCCCTGCTAGCGGGGAATGAGCAGTTCTTC.

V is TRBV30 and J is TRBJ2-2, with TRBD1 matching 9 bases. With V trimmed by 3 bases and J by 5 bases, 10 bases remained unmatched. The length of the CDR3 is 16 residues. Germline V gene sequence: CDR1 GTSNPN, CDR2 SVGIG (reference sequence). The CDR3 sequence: CAWSRDRGTRTGELFF. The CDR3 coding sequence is TGTGCCTGGAGCCGAGACAGGGGGACTCGAACCGGGGAGCTGTTTTTT.

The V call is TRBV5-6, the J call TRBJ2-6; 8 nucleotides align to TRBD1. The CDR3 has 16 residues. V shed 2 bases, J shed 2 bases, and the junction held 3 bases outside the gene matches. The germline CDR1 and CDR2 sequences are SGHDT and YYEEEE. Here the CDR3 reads CASSLYRGAGANVLTF. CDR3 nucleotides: TGTGCCAGCAGCTTATACAGGGGGGCTGGGGCCAACGTCCTGACTTTC.

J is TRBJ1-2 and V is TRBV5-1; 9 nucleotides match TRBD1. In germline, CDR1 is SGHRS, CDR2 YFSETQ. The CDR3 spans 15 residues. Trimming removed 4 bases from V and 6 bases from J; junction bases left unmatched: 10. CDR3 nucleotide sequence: TGCGCCAGCAGCACTGGGACAGGGCTTGAGAATGGCTACACCTTC. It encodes CASSTGTGLENGYTF.

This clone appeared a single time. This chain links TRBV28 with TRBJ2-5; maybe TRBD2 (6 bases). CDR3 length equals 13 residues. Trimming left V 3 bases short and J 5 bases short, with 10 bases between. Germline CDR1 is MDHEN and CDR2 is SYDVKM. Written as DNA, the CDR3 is TGTGCCAGCAGTTTCAGGGACTTGGAGACCCAGTACTTC. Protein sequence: CASSFRDLETQYF.

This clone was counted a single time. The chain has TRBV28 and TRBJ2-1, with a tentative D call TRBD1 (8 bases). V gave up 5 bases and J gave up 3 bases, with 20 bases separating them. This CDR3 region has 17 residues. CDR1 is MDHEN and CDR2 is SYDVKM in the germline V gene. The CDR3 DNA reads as TGTGCCAGCAGTCCCCTAGACAGGGGAGGGGGCTACAATGAGCAGTTCTTC. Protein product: CASSPLDRGGGYNEQFF.

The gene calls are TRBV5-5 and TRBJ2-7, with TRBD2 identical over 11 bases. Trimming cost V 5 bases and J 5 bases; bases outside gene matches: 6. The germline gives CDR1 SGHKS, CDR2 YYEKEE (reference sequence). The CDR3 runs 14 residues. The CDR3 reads CASSSTSGSDEQYF. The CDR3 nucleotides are TGTGCCAGCAGTTCCACTAGCGGGAGCGACGAGCAGTACTTC. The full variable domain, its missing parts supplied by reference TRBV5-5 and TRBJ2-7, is DAGVTQSPTHLIKTRGQQVTLRCSPISGHKSVSWYQQVLGQGPQFIFQYYEKEERGRGNFPDRFSARQFPNYSSELNVNALLLGDSALYLCASSSTSGSDEQYFGPGTRLTVT.

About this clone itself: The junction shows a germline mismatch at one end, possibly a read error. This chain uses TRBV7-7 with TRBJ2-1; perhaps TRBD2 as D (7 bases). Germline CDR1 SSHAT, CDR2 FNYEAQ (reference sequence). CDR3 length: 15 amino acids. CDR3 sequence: CASSLGGGSYNEQFF. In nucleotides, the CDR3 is TGTGCTAGCAGCTTAGGGGGGGGGTCCTACAATGAGCAGTTCTTC.

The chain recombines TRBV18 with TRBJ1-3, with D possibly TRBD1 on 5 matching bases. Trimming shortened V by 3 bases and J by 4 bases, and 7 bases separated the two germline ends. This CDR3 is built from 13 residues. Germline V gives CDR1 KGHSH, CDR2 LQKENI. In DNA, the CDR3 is TGTGCCAGCTCACCGAACAGGGGAAACACCATATATTTT. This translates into CASSPNRGNTIYF.

CDR3: CASSVQGAYWTNTEAFF. As DNA, the CDR3 is TGTGCCAGCAGCGTTCAGGGGGCCTATTGGACGAACACTGAAGCTTTCTTT. The chain links TRBV9 to TRBJ1-1; 8 nucleotides align to TRBD1. The CDR3 consists of 17 residues. Trimming cost V 2 bases and J 1 base; bases outside gene matches: 10. Germline-derived CDR1 and CDR2 are SGDLS and YYNGEE. The full variable domain, rest sourced from reference TRBV9 and TRBJ1-1, is DSGVTQTPKHLITATGQRVTLRCSPRSGDLSVYWYQQSLDQGLQFLIQYYNGEERAKGNILERFSAQQFPDLHSELNLSSLELGDSALYFCASSVQGAYWTNTEAFFGQGTRLTVV.